Below are 2 T cell receptor beta chains sequenced from a single sample in a study of blood T cell repertoires in COVID-19. Assay: immunoSEQ multiplex PCR; the TCRdb copy retains only in-frame clones and omits some. Among 320,000 or so clones listed, around 90% were seen once. The source material was PBMCs or T cells enriched from blood (not recorded which). These receptors were taken from a man between 60 and 70 years old who had recovered from COVID-19.

The rearrangement links TRBV27 to TRBJ2-7, with 10 bases fitting TRBD2. The CDR3 has 15 amino acids. Germline-derived CDR1 and CDR2 are MNHEY and SMNVEV (reference sequence). Losses at the gene ends were 4 bases for V and 5 bases for J; bases not matched to a gene: 8. The CDR3 reads CASSSTSGVLDEQYF. The DNA for the CDR3 is TGTGCCAGCAGTTCCACTAGCGGGGTCTTGGACGAGCAGTACTTC.

This chain joins TRBV6-6 and TRBJ1-2, with a tentative D call TRBD1 (6 bases). Germline assignment: CDR1 MNHNY and CDR2 SVGAGI (reference sequence). The V and J ends lost 2 bases and 4 bases respectively, with 11 bases between them. The CDR3 has 14 residues. CDR3 protein: CASSYGDNRYGYTF. The CDR3 bases are TGTGCCAGCAGTTACGGGGACAATCGCTATGGCTACACCTTC.